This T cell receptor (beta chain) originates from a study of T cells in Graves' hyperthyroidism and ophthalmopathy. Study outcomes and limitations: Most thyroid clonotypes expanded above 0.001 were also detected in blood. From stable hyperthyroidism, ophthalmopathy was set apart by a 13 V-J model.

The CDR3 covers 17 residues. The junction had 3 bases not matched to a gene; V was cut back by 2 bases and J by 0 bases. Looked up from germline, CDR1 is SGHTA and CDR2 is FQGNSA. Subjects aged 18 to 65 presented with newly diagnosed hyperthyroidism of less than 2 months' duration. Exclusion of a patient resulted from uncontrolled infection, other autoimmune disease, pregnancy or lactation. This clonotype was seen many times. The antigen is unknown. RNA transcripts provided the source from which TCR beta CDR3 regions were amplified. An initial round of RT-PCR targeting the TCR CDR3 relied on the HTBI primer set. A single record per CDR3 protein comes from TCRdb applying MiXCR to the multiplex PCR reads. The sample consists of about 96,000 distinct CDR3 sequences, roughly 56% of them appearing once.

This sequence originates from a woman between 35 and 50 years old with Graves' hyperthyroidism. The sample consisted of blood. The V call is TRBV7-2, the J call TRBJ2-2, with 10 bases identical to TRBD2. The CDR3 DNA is TGTGCCAGCAGCTTAAGACTAGCGGGTGCGAACACCGGGGAGCTGTTTTTT. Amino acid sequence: CASSLRLAGANTGELFF.